Below are 27 T cell receptor beta chains sequenced from a single sample in a study of cytomegalovirus exposure and HLA in healthy donors. In the PCR, 60 Vbeta and 13 Jbeta primers were used. Sequencing was performed with immunoSEQ multiplex PCR; in TCRdb, only in-frame clones are kept and a portion is missing. The table shows roughly 200,000 clones, with almost 85% occurring only once. Sequenced material: PBMCs. Receptor source: a woman aged 45 to 65 in good health and CMV-seronegative.

The genes are TRBV29-1 and TRBJ1-1; no definite D call. The CDR3 totals 12 residues. CDR1 and CDR2 (germline): SQVTM, ANQGSEA. Trimming pared 5 bases from V and 6 bases from J, leaving 13 bases between. In nucleotides, the CDR3 is TGCAGCGTTCCGAGCGGAGGTGCTGAAGCTTTCTTT. Its translation is CSVPSGGAEAFF.

The chain recombines TRBV28 with TRBJ1-4, with D uncertain. V gave up 4 bases and J gave up 4 bases, with 4 bases separating them. The CDR3 is 12 amino acids. Per the germline V gene, CDR1 is MDHEN and CDR2 is SYDVKM. The DNA for the CDR3 is TGTGCCAGCAGTTCCTTTAATGAAAAACTGTTTTTT. This sequence encodes CASSSFNEKLFF.

This chain uses TRBV4-1 with TRBJ1-2; 9 bases are shared with TRBD1. The germline V gene has CDR1 MGHRA and CDR2 YSYEKL. The CDR3 runs to 15 residues. V was clipped by 1 base and J by 3 bases; unmatched bases: 3. In DNA form, the CDR3 reads TGCGCCAGCAGCCAAGGAACAGGGGGCGACTATGGCTACACCTTC. Translated: CASSQGTGGDYGYTF.

The rearrangement uses TRBV27 and TRBJ1-4; 8 bases are a match to TRBD1. Germline assignment: CDR1 MNHEY and CDR2 SMNVEV (reference sequence). The V gene end was trimmed by 2 bases and the J gene end by 5 bases; junction bases not matched to a gene: 4. The CDR3 is made up of 15 amino acids. CDR3 sequence (DNA): TGTGCCAGCAGTTTAACGGACAGGGCGAATGAAAAACTGTTTTTT. Translation: CASSLTDRANEKLFF. Full variable domain (rest looked up from reference TRBV27 and TRBJ1-4): EAQVTQNPRYLITVTGKKLTVTCSQNMNHEYMSWYRQDPGLGLRQIYYSMNVEVTDKGDVPEGYKVSRKEKRNFPLILESPSPNQTSLYFCASSLTDRANEKLFFGSGTQLSVL.

This chain uses TRBV6-5 with TRBJ2-5, with 7 bases aligning to TRBD1. V gave up 5 bases and J gave up 7 bases; unmatched junction bases: 1. Germline V lookup: CDR1 MNHEY, CDR2 SVGAGI. The CDR3 sequence is 11 residues long. Written as DNA, the CDR3 is TGTGCCAGCAGTAACAGGGGGACCCAGTACTTC. Translating it yields CASSNRGTQYF.

This chain joins TRBV5-4 and TRBJ2-3; no reliable D call. Germline CDR1 reads SGHNT; CDR2 reads YYREEE (reference sequence). CDR3 size: 14 residues. Trimming shortened V by 0 bases and J by 0 bases, and 5 bases separated the two germline ends. Here the CDR3 DNA reads TGTGCCAGCAGCTTGGTGTCTAGCACAGATACGCAGTATTTT. It specifies CASSLVSSTDTQYF.

There are a few counts of this clone. This chain joins TRBV27 and TRBJ2-5; possible D gene TRBD2, 6 bases. Germline-derived CDR1 and CDR2 are MNHEY and SMNVEV (reference sequence). Trimming cost V 6 bases and J 0 bases, with 8 bases left between them. This CDR3 region has 13 residues. The CDR3 DNA is TGTGCCAGCAGCAGGGACTACCAAGAGACCCAGTACTTC. Encoded protein: CASSRDYQETQYF.

V is TRBV7-8 and J is TRBJ1-3; D is unclear. This CDR3 comprises 14 residues. V lost 7 bases and J 4 bases, leaving 14 bases between the germline ends. Looked up from germline, CDR1 is SGHVS and CDR2 is FQNEAQ. The CDR3 loop reads CASNSAKEGNTIYF. Written as DNA, the CDR3 is TGTGCCAGCAACTCAGCGAAGGAGGGAAACACCATATATTTT.

The chain has TRBV5-1 and TRBJ1-1; 7 positions agree with TRBD1. The V gene's germline CDR1 is SGHRS and CDR2 YFSETQ. V dropped 4 bases and J dropped 1; count of bases not matched to a gene: 4. The CDR3 loop spans 14 amino acids. CDR3 in DNA: TGCGCCAGCAGCGATACAGGGGCGAACACTGAAGCTTTCTTT. Its translation is CASSDTGANTEAFF.

The chain carries TRBV5-1 and TRBJ1-1; no firm D call. There are 15 residues in the CDR3. Germline CDR1 reads SGHRS; CDR2 reads YFSETQ. Deletions cut 0 bases from V and 5 bases from J, with 14 bases between. The chain's CDR3 is CASSLAAGGWTEAFF. The CDR3 DNA sequence: TGCGCCAGCAGCTTGGCCGCGGGAGGGTGGACTGAAGCTTTCTTT.

The chain couples TRBV28 to TRBJ2-1; 7 bases are a match to TRBD2. From germline, CDR1 is MDHEN and CDR2 SYDVKM. This CDR3 region has 18 residues. With V trimmed by 5 bases and J by 1 base, 14 bases remained unmatched. The DNA for the CDR3 is TGTGCCAGCAGTCCACCGGGACTATTAGCCCTGTCCTACAATGAGCAGTTCTTC. It specifies CASSPPGLLALSYNEQFF.

The chain has TRBV27 and TRBJ2-4, with a weak D call TRBD1 (6 bases). The CDR3 extends over 15 amino acids. Deletions cut 5 bases from V and 1 base from J, with 12 bases between. Germline lookup yields CDR1 MNHEY and CDR2 SMNVEV (reference sequence). The CDR3 bases are TGTGCCAGCAGTCCCAACAGGGTGGCCAAAAACATTCAGTACTTC. This sequence encodes CASSPNRVAKNIQYF.

The rearrangement uses TRBV19 and TRBJ2-7; 8 nucleotides agree with TRBD1. Germline V gene sequence: CDR1 LNHDA, CDR2 SQIVND (reference sequence). Trimming took 6 bases from V and 5 from J; bases not matched to a gene: 9. This CDR3 region has 14 residues. The DNA for the CDR3 is TGTGCCAGTAGGATGACAGGGGCCGTCCACGAGCAGTACTTC. Amino acid sequence: CASRMTGAVHEQYF. The variable domain in full, completed from reference TRBV19 and TRBJ2-7, reads DGGITQSPKYLFRKEGQNVTLSCEQNLNHDAMYWYRQDPGQGLRLIYYSQIVNDFQKGDIAEGYSVSREKKESFPLTVTSAQKNPTAFYLCASRMTGAVHEQYFGPGTRLTVT.

The J gene is TRBJ2-3, the V gene TRBV7-2; possibly TRBD2 for D (6 bases). The V and J ends lost 4 bases and 2 bases respectively, with 16 bases between them. Germline lookup yields CDR1 SGHTA and CDR2 FQGNSA. The CDR3 extends over 16 amino acids. CDR3 residues: CASSSLVGGLTDTQYF. The CDR3 coding sequence is TGTGCCAGCAGCTCCCTCGTCGGGGGTCTCACAGATACGCAGTATTTT.

The chain links TRBV6-7 to TRBJ2-7; D not certain. TRBV6-7 is an open reading frame, and its role is uncertain. The CDR3 is made up of 15 amino acids. The germline V and J ends were trimmed by 0 bases and 4 bases, with 13 bases remaining between them. The DNA of the CDR3 is TGTGCCAGCAGTTACTCCGGCCAGGAACGGTACGAGCAGTACTTC. Amino acids: CASSYSGQERYEQYF.

This chain joins TRBV30 and TRBJ1-1; possible D gene TRBD1, 5 bases. The germline V gene encodes CDR1 GTSNPN and CDR2 SVGIG (reference sequence). This CDR3 comprises 13 residues. With 0 bases removed from V and 3 bases from J, the gap between germline ends came to 8 bases. CDR3 coding DNA: TGTGCCTGGAGTGTACGGGGGTACACTGAAGCTTTCTTT. Encoded protein: CAWSVRGYTEAFF.

This clone has a handful of counts. The chain couples TRBV9 to TRBJ1-2, with unresolved D. V was trimmed by 6 bases and J by 4 bases, leaving 19 bases between them. Germline CDR1 is SGDLS and CDR2 is YYNGEE. The CDR3 has 15 residues. In DNA, the CDR3 is TGTGCCAGCACAGGTTGGTCGGGGATGAGCTATGGCTACACCTTC. Amino acids: CASTGWSGMSYGYTF.

This clone appeared a few times. This chain joins TRBV19 and TRBJ1-5; weak D call: TRBD1 (6 bases). Germline-derived CDR1 and CDR2 are LNHDA and SQIVND (reference sequence). Trimming shortened V by 10 bases and J by 7 bases, and 23 bases separated the two germline ends. The CDR3 spans 15 residues. The CDR3 bases are TGTGCCACCAACCCCACAGGGAAGGGTTGGCAGCCCCAGCATTTT. Protein: CATNPTGKGWQPQHF.

This rearrangement joins TRBV2 to TRBJ1-2; D is perhaps TRBD1 (6 bases). The CDR3 spans 14 residues. Looked up from germline, CDR1 is SNHLY and CDR2 is FYNNEI. Deletions cut 9 bases from V and 2 bases from J, with 16 bases between. CDR3 DNA: TGTGCCAGAAAGCCTACAGGGACCAACTATGGCTACACCTTC. This translates into CARKPTGTNYGYTF.

CDR3 DNA: TGTGCCAGCAGTTTATCGATAAAGCAGGGTAATCAGCCCCAGCATTTT. It specifies CASSLSIKQGNQPQHF. The chain uses TRBV27 and TRBJ1-5; D possibly corresponds to TRBD1 (5 bases). This CDR3 is 16 amino acids long. V lost 0 bases and J 4 bases, leaving 13 bases between the germline ends. Germline V gene sequence: CDR1 MNHEY, CDR2 SMNVEV (reference sequence).

This chain joins TRBV11-2 and TRBJ2-7, with TRBD2 as a possible D gene (7 bases). This CDR3 contains 15 residues. Looked up from germline, CDR1 is SGHAT and CDR2 is FQNNGV. Trimming pared 5 bases from V and 4 bases from J, leaving 18 bases between. The chain's CDR3 is CASSPLGGRRYEQYF. Written as DNA, the CDR3 is TGTGCCAGCAGCCCACTCGGGGGGCGCAGGTACGAGCAGTACTTC.

The chain joins TRBV7-9 to TRBJ2-3, with 8 bases identical to TRBD2. V lost 5 bases, J lost 1 base, and 2 bases stayed unmatched. This CDR3 region has 14 residues. The germline V gene has CDR1 SEHNR and CDR2 FQNEAQ (reference sequence). The CDR3 DNA follows: TGTGCCAGCAGCCCGACTAGCGGCACAGATACGCAGTATTTT. Its protein is CASSPTSGTDTQYF.

This clone has a single count. CDR3 amino acids: CASSLGGDAKNIQYF. As DNA, the CDR3 is TGCGCCAGCAGCTTGGGCGGGGACGCCAAAAACATTCAGTACTTC. The chain couples TRBV5-1 to TRBJ2-4, with D perhaps TRBD2 (6 bases). CDR3 length: 15 amino acids. CDR1 SGHRS and CDR2 YFSETQ come from the germline V gene. Trimming cost V 0 bases and J 1 base, with 8 bases left between them.

The chain carries TRBV5-4 and TRBJ2-3; D unclear. The CDR3 has 15 amino acids. Per germline, CDR1 SGHNT and CDR2 YYREEE (reference sequence). V was trimmed by 0 bases and J by 4 bases, leaving 12 bases between them. This chain's CDR3 is CASSLGNRVADTQYF. CDR3 nucleotide sequence: TGTGCCAGCAGCTTGGGAAATCGAGTGGCAGATACGCAGTATTTT. Full variable domain (outside the CDR3, taken from reference TRBV5-4 and TRBJ2-3): ETGVTQSPTHLIKTRGQQVTLRCSSQSGHNTVSWYQQALGQGPQFIFQYYREEENGRGNFPPRFSGLQFPNYSSELNVNALELDDSALYLCASSLGNRVADTQYFGPGTRLTVL.

The rearrangement joins TRBV4-2 to TRBJ2-7; 8 bases fit TRBD1. The CDR3 runs 16 residues. The germline V gene encodes CDR1 LGHNA and CDR2 YNFKEQ. J lost 4 bases, V lost 0 bases, and 8 bases had no gene match. The CDR3 protein is CASSQDGQGRLYEQYF. Written as DNA, the CDR3 is TGTGCCAGCAGCCAAGATGGACAGGGAAGGCTTTACGAGCAGTACTTC.

V and J are TRBV28 and TRBJ1-1; tentatively, D is TRBD1 (6 bases). This CDR3 has 13 amino acids. Germline V gene sequence: CDR1 MDHEN, CDR2 SYDVKM. V was trimmed by 5 bases and J by 6 bases, leaving 13 bases between them. The CDR3 DNA reads TGTGCCAGCAGTCTCCAGGGGTTACCTGAAGCTTTCTTT. This codes for CASSLQGLPEAFF.

This chain uses TRBV30 with TRBJ2-3; D gene ambiguous. V was cut by 2 bases and J by 2 bases, with 14 bases left in between. Germline CDR1 and CDR2: GTSNPN and SVGIG (reference sequence). This CDR3 has 15 residues. The CDR3 loop reads CAWSKVGRDTDTQYF. The DNA of the CDR3 is TGTGCCTGGAGTAAAGTGGGCAGAGACACAGATACGCAGTATTTT.